This TCR beta chain was documented in a study of naive and memory T cell subsets. Study results and caveats: Naive repertoires, especially CD8, held a few larger clonotypes, possibly memory cells re-expressing CD45RA.

A note on this clonotype: Its matching antigen is unknown.

An equimolar mix of two oligonucleotides served as the beta constant-region primer for TRBC1 and TRBC2. Ligated cDNA was amplified by four rounds of PCR with nested alpha and beta constant-region primers and SP2. Ligation attached a single-stranded oligonucleotide with a 12-nucleotide UMI and the SP2 primer to the cDNA 3' end. TCRdb fed the UMI-ligation and nested PCR reads into MiXCR, producing one record per CDR3 protein. Of approximately 90,000 distinct CDR3 sequences in the sample, approximately 11% were seen once. Cells stained for CD3, CD4, CD8, CD45RA, CD27 and viability were sorted into four CD45RA/CD27 subsets. CDR3 length: 15 amino acids. V lost 4 bases to trimming and J lost 1 base; unmatched junction nucleotides: 3. Germline values: CDR1 SNHLY, CDR2 FYNNEI.

This sequence was found in a human donor in good health. The sequencing input was naive CD4+ T cells from blood. The chain couples TRBV2 to TRBJ2-3; 9 positions match TRBD2. CDR3 coding DNA: TGTGCCAGCAGTGCGACTAGCGGACGCACAGATACGCAGTATTTT. Protein sequence: CASSATSGRTDTQYF.